This TCR beta chain comes out of a study of blood T cell repertoires in COVID-19. Overall study: Researchers got acute and convalescent COVID-19 samples from the United States, Italy and Spain.

Clones were sequenced by immunoSEQ multiplex PCR, and TCRdb holds only the in-frame ones, with some missing. The sample includes 150,000 to 200,000 clones, 87% of them seen just once. The CDR3 has 18 residues. Germline V gene lookup returns CDR1 MGHRA and CDR2 YSYEKL. V lost 5 bases to trimming and J lost 0 bases; unmatched junction nucleotides: 9. The receptor was derived from a man aged 60 to 69 with active or convalescent COVID-19. Sequences were obtained from peripheral blood. The chain links TRBV4-1 to TRBJ2-3, with TRBD1 matching 12 bases. CDR3 sequence (DNA): TGCGCCAGCAGCACTGGTTGGGGACAGGGGGCGAGCACAGATACGCAGTATTTT. Translated, it gives CASSTGWGQGASTDTQYF.